This T cell receptor beta chain comes out of a study of blood T cell repertoires in COVID-19. Study background: The United States, Italy and Spain provided the acute and convalescent COVID-19 samples. T cells, B-cell-depleted T cells, or PBMCs supplied cDNA or gDNA.

V was trimmed by 2 bases and J by 4 bases, leaving 8 bases between them. The germline CDR1 and CDR2 sequences are SGHTA and FQGNSA. CDR3 length equals 13 residues. Per the study methods: Quantification of nucleated cells was approximated via reference gene primer amplification. Sequencing used immunoSEQ multiplex PCR; TCRdb keeps in-frame clones, though not all of them. Clonal size and the V and J genes are those of that table, whereas D and trimming came from the DNA. Of fewer than 85,000 clones in the sample, approximately 89% are singletons; the top ten hold 5% to 6.5%. The receptor's source is a man aged 50-59 years with active COVID-19. Input material: peripheral blood. The chain links TRBV7-2 to TRBJ1-2; D remains ambiguous. Here the CDR3 DNA reads TGTGCCAGCAGCTTAACAGTTCCCTATGGCTACACCTTC. Its translation is CASSLTVPYGYTF.